This record looks at one T cell receptor (beta chain) sequence and its context. Its antigen is not identified. This record comes from a study of cytomegalovirus exposure and HLA in healthy donors. PCR used 60 Vbeta primers and 13 Jbeta primers. Repertoires were generated with immunoSEQ multiplex PCR, while TCRdb's copy carries only in-frame clones and drops some. The sample contains hundreds of thousands of clones, roughly 80% of which appear only once. Broader study findings: Presence/absence analysis assumed near-uniform sequencing depth across donors. In a later analysis, TCR association rates varied by HLA locus: DRB1 most, HLA-C fewest. When the data were analyzed later, several of the most significant clusters appeared to be linked to common viral pathogens.

V lost 0 bases, J lost 0 bases, and 6 bases lay in between. The CDR3 consists of 15 residues. In germline, CDR1 is SGHKS, CDR2 YYEKEE (reference sequence). What was sequenced was PBMCs. This receptor was identified in a man aged 40-50 years in good health and CMV-seronegative. The rearrangement uses TRBV5-5 and TRBJ2-2, with D maybe TRBD2 (6 bases). CDR3 bases: TGTGCCAGCAGCTTGGGCGGGGCGAACACCGGGGAGCTGTTTTTT. This translates into CASSLGGANTGELFF.